This TCR beta chain was obtained from a study of blood T cells in healthy people across ages. Alongside a J-beta primer mix, a sample-barcoded 5' primer served in a second PCR lasting roughly 7 to 11 cycles. TCRdb itself ran the 5' RACE reads through MiXCR, one entry per CDR3 protein. The profile covers 600,000 or so distinct CDR3 sequences, with approximately 30% appearing a single time and 15% to 17% taken by the ten largest. The CDR3 consists of 16 residues. Germline lookup yields CDR1 MNHEY and CDR2 SVGAGI. The V and J ends lost 1 base and 8 bases, in that order; junction bases with no gene match: 11. Concerning this clonotype: Its specificity is not known.

Study-level findings and limits: PBMC samples, being unsorted, prevented any conclusive comparison of naive and antigen-experienced cells.

Sample: blood. This sequence was found in a woman aged 80 or over in good health. This chain links TRBV6-5 with TRBJ1-2, with 9 bases matching TRBD1. The CDR3: CASSYLQGAAFLGYTF. The CDR3 DNA sequence: TGTGCCAGCAGTTACTTACAGGGGGCGGCGTTTTTAGGCTACACCTTC.